Given below is one TCR beta chain in context. These data are taken from a study of blood T cell repertoires in COVID-19. Study-level background: Material from acute and convalescent COVID-19 was sourced from the United States, Italy and Spain.

Germline loops: CDR1 SGHDT, CDR2 YYEEEE. This CDR3 contains 14 residues. V was clipped by 2 bases and J by 1 base; unmatched bases: 0. Here immunoSEQ multiplex PCR was the method, and the copy in TCRdb shows in-frame clones only, minus some. The data contain 150,000 to 180,000 clones, roughly 80% of them singletons. The chain recombines TRBV5-6 with TRBJ2-5; 9 bases match TRBD2. This TCR was sampled from an elderly man with acute or convalescent COVID-19. Sequencing used peripheral blood. The CDR3 loop reads CASSLAGGQETQYF. CDR3 sequence (DNA): TGTGCCAGCAGCTTAGCGGGGGGCCAAGAGACCCAGTACTTC.